A single sample is the source of the 30 T cell receptor beta chains below, sequenced in a study of cytomegalovirus exposure and HLA in healthy donors. The PCR contained 60 Vbeta and 13 Jbeta primers. Assay: immunoSEQ multiplex PCR; the TCRdb copy retains only in-frame clones and omits some. Here the sample spans approximately 260,000 clones, about 90% being singletons. The sequenced sample was PBMCs. The receptors derive from a girl aged 2 to 10 in good health and CMV-seronegative.

This chain links TRBV7-9 with TRBJ2-7; TRBD2 agrees at 7 bases. Trimming removed 7 bases from V and 3 bases from J; junction bases left unmatched: 3. The germline V gene encodes CDR1 SEHNR and CDR2 FQNEAQ (reference sequence). The CDR3 runs 12 residues. CDR3 in DNA: TGTGCCAGCAACACGGGGGGCTACGAGCAGTACTTC. This translates into CASNTGGYEQYF.

The chain recombines TRBV4-1 with TRBJ1-3, with TRBD1 identical over 7 bases. Germline loops: CDR1 MGHRA, CDR2 YSYEKL. The CDR3 runs to 13 residues. Trimming removed 0 bases from V and 14 bases from J; junction bases left unmatched: 7. CDR3 residues: CASSQEVSGTVYF. CDR3 DNA: TGCGCCAGCAGCCAAGAGGTGTCGGGGACAGTATATTTT.

The rearrangement joins TRBV28 to TRBJ2-2, with D unresolved. Germline V gene lookup returns CDR1 MDHEN and CDR2 SYDVKM. The V gene lost 6 bases and the J gene lost 2 bases, with 4 bases spanning the gap. The CDR3 has 12 residues. In DNA, the CDR3 is TGTGCCAGCAGCAAAAACACCGGGGAGCTGTTTTTT. As protein: CASSKNTGELFF.

This clone was seen only once. The V and J genes are TRBV7-9 and TRBJ1-2; 8 bases are a match to TRBD1. CDR3 length: 14 residues. Germline lookup yields CDR1 SEHNR and CDR2 FQNEAQ (reference sequence). The V and J ends lost 0 bases and 4 bases, in that order; junction bases with no gene match: 1. The CDR3 spells CASSLAGTGYGYTF. CDR3 DNA: TGTGCCAGCAGCTTAGCCGGGACAGGCTATGGCTACACCTTC.

This clone was detected only once. The V call is TRBV7-9, the J call TRBJ2-5, with a tentative D call TRBD1 (5 bases). The germline gives CDR1 SEHNR, CDR2 FQNEAQ (reference sequence). The V and J ends lost 2 bases and 1 base respectively, with 11 bases between them. The CDR3 contains 15 residues. CDR3 sequence (DNA): TGTGCCAGCAGCTTAAGGACACCCTTCCAAGAGACCCAGTACTTC. Its translation: CASSLRTPFQETQYF.

For the CDR3, the DNA is TGTGCCAGCAACCAAGCCGACACCAATCAGCCCCAGCATTTT. Residues: CASNQADTNQPQHF. V and J are TRBV2 and TRBJ1-5, with D unclear. The CDR3 sequence is 14 residues long. The germline V and J ends were trimmed by 7 bases and 3 bases, with 13 bases remaining between them. Per the germline V gene, CDR1 is SNHLY and CDR2 is FYNNEI.

The chain joins TRBV2 to TRBJ2-7; 14 bases agree with TRBD2. Germline loops: CDR1 SNHLY, CDR2 FYNNEI. The CDR3 loop spans 14 amino acids. After removal of 6 bases from V and 7 bases from J, the junction contained 5 bases not matched to a gene. The chain's CDR3 is CASRGGLAGEEQYF. The CDR3 DNA follows: TGTGCCAGCAGGGGGGGACTAGCGGGGGAAGAGCAGTACTTC.

This clone was observed a single time. The V and J genes are TRBV5-1 and TRBJ2-3, with 8 bases identical to TRBD2. Germline values: CDR1 SGHRS, CDR2 YFSETQ. After removal of 4 bases from V and 4 bases from J, the junction contained 5 bases not matched to a gene. The CDR3 loop spans 14 amino acids. CDR3 DNA: TGCGCCAGCAGCCGGGGACTAGGCTCAGATACGCAGTATTTT. This codes for CASSRGLGSDTQYF.

The chain couples TRBV18 to TRBJ1-5; maybe TRBD1 (6 bases). V lost 5 bases to trimming and J lost 5 bases, with 16 bases between them. The CDR3 contains 15 residues. The germline V gene encodes CDR1 KGHSH and CDR2 LQKENI. The DNA of the CDR3 is TGTGCCAGCTCAGTCACAGGGACCCAAGATCAGCCCCAGCATTTT. Translated, it gives CASSVTGTQDQPQHF.

The genes are TRBV7-6 and TRBJ2-1, with D tentatively TRBD1 (5 bases). Per the germline V gene, CDR1 is SGHVS and CDR2 is FNYEAQ. V gave up 1 base and J gave up 10 bases, with 5 bases separating them. This CDR3 region has 11 residues. The CDR3 DNA reads as TGTGCCAGCAGCTTAGGACAGGAGCAGTTCTTC. Translating it yields CASSLGQEQFF.

The J gene is TRBJ2-7, the V gene TRBV6-5, with 13 nucleotides matching TRBD2. The CDR3 has 13 amino acids. Germline CDR1 MNHEY, CDR2 SVGAGI. V shed 4 bases and J 10 bases; nucleotides not matched to a gene: 4. CDR3 DNA sequence: TGTGCCAGCAGTTCCGGGACTAGCGGGAAACAGTACTTC. Protein product: CASSSGTSGKQYF.

The J gene is TRBJ2-1, the V gene TRBV6-5; D may be TRBD2 (5 bases). Germline V gene sequence: CDR1 MNHEY, CDR2 SVGAGI. The germline V and J ends were trimmed by 2 bases and 3 bases, with 11 bases remaining between them. CDR3 size: 15 residues. For the CDR3, the DNA is TGTGCCAGCAGTTACCCGGGATTGCTCTACAATGAGCAGTTCTTC. Encoded protein: CASSYPGLLYNEQFF.

The chain uses TRBV7-5 and TRBJ1-5; no DNA check was done on the table's D call, TRBD1. TRBV7-5 constitutes a pseudogene. This CDR3 has 15 amino acids. CDR3 nucleotide sequence: TGTGTCAGAAGCTTATACGGACAGCTCAATCAGCCCCAGCATTTT. Its protein is CVRSLYGQLNQPQHF.

The chain recombines TRBV19 with TRBJ2-7, with TRBD1 matching over 10 bases. The germline CDR1 and CDR2 sequences are LNHDA and SQIVND (reference sequence). With 5 bases clipped from V and 3 bases from J, the junction kept 1 base outside the gene matches. The CDR3 covers 13 residues. This CDR3 reads CASSRDRGYEQYF. The DNA for the CDR3 is TGTGCCAGTAGTCGGGACAGGGGCTACGAGCAGTACTTC.

The chain uses TRBV6-5 and TRBJ1-1; 7 bases are a match to TRBD1. This CDR3 is 13 amino acids long. V dropped 5 bases and J dropped 4; count of bases not matched to a gene: 4. CDR1 MNHEY and CDR2 SVGAGI come from the germline V gene. The CDR3 DNA sequence: TGTGCCAGCAGTGACCACAGGGGCACTGAAGCTTTCTTT. Amino acids: CASSDHRGTEAFF.

The chain couples TRBV5-6 to TRBJ2-7; D remains ambiguous. The CDR3 is 12 residues long. V was cut by 0 bases and J by 5 bases, with 6 bases left in between. Per germline, CDR1 SGHDT and CDR2 YYEEEE. DNA for the CDR3: TGTGCCAGCAGCTTGGCAGGAAACGAGCAGTACTTC. It encodes CASSLAGNEQYF.

Of note for this clone: Other DNA sequences within the sample encode an identical CDR3. J is TRBJ2-7 and V is TRBV5-1; D is undetermined. Deletions cut 1 base from V and 1 base from J, with 6 bases between. The CDR3 has 13 residues. Germline V CDR1 and CDR2: SGHRS, YFSETQ. CDR3 sequence (DNA): TGCGCCAGCAGCTTGACAGTGTCCTACGAGCAGTACTTC. This translates into CASSLTVSYEQYF.

The V call is TRBV6-7, the J call TRBJ1-1; 7 bases match TRBD1. TRBV6-7 is an ORF, with its function uncertain. V lost 6 bases and J lost 11; bases outside the gene matches: 12. The CDR3 is 13 amino acids. The CDR3 coding sequence is TGTGCCAGCAGCCCCATAACAGGGGCTCGTGCTTTCTTT. It yields the protein CASSPITGARAFF.

V usage is TRBV28 and J usage is TRBJ1-1, with no clear D. CDR1 is MDHEN, CDR2 SYDVKM, per germline. The V end was cut by 4 bases, the J end by 3 bases, with 12 bases between. This CDR3 spans 14 amino acids. The CDR3 coding sequence is TGTGCCAGCAGTTCTCCCTCCCCCGACACTGAAGCTTTCTTT. Its protein product is CASSSPSPDTEAFF.

The chain recombines TRBV6-1 with TRBJ2-4; a weak D match, TRBD1 (5 bases). The CDR3 loop spans 12 amino acids. Germline V gives CDR1 MNHNS, CDR2 SASEGT. V was cut by 5 bases and J by 8 bases, with 10 bases left in between. The CDR3 DNA reads as TGTGCCAGCAGTATGCAGGGTTACATTCAGTACTTC. Protein sequence: CASSMQGYIQYF.

The chain carries TRBV6-6 and TRBJ1-3; 7 bases align to TRBD1. Germline lookup yields CDR1 MNHNY and CDR2 SVGAGI (reference sequence). Trimming removed 2 bases from V and 4 bases from J; junction bases left unmatched: 8. This CDR3 spans 16 amino acids. CDR3 amino acids: CASSYLKTGFGNTIYF. The CDR3 nucleotides are TGTGCCAGCAGTTACCTAAAGACAGGGTTCGGAAACACCATATATTTT.

The count of this clone is one. V gene TRBV19 combines with J gene TRBJ2-1; a weak D match, TRBD2 (6 bases). The V gene lost 4 bases and the J gene lost 2 bases, with 12 bases spanning the gap. The CDR3 covers 15 residues. CDR1 and CDR2 (germline): LNHDA, SQIVND (reference sequence). This CDR3 is CASSTWGEAYNEQFF. CDR3 bases: TGTGCCAGTAGTACCTGGGGGGAAGCCTACAATGAGCAGTTCTTC.

The chain uses TRBV19 and TRBJ2-5, with D tentatively TRBD2 (7 bases). This CDR3 region has 14 residues. Germline CDR1 reads LNHDA; CDR2 reads SQIVND (reference sequence). Trimming removed 4 bases at V and 1 base at J, with 10 bases between. In DNA form, the CDR3 reads TGTGCCAGTAGTAGGGGGGGGGCCCAAGAGACCCAGTACTTC. It codes for CASSRGGAQETQYF.

This clone was observed a single time. The rearrangement links TRBV15 to TRBJ2-5, with D possibly being TRBD2 (6 bases). TRBJ2-7 explains the end of the DNA better; the J call may be wrong. Germline CDR1 reads LNHNV; CDR2 reads YYDKDF (reference sequence). There are 14 residues in the CDR3. CDR3 sequence reads: CATSYGSSSYEQYF. CDR3 nucleotides: TGTGCCACCAGCTACGGGAGCTCCTCCTACGAGCAGTACTTC.

This chain uses TRBV12-5 with TRBJ2-5; D gene ambiguous. Germline values: CDR1 LGHNT, CDR2 FRNRAP. This CDR3 comprises 11 residues. Trimming left V 3 bases short and J 4 bases short, with 3 bases between. DNA for the CDR3: TGTGCTAGTGGTTTCCGAGAGACCCAGTACTTC. It specifies CASGFRETQYF.

The chain uses TRBV30 and TRBJ1-2; D may be TRBD1 (5 bases). This CDR3 contains 13 residues. V was shortened by 4 bases and J by 7 bases, with 16 bases between the two germline ends. Per the germline V gene, CDR1 is GTSNPN and CDR2 is SVGIG (reference sequence). Here the CDR3 DNA reads TGTGCCTGGACAGGCGGGGGGTTCAGTGGCTACACCTTC. Amino acid sequence: CAWTGGGFSGYTF.

This chain joins TRBV6-6 and TRBJ2-7; weak D call: TRBD1 (6 bases). The CDR3 has 12 residues. Trimming pared 6 bases from V and 3 bases from J, leaving 9 bases between. The germline gives CDR1 MNHNY, CDR2 SVGAGI (reference sequence). The CDR3 reads CASSVQGYEQYF. CDR3 DNA: TGTGCCAGCAGCGTACAGGGCTACGAGCAGTACTTC.

The V and J genes are TRBV7-9 and TRBJ2-3, with a tentative D call TRBD1 (6 bases). Germline V CDR1 and CDR2: SEHNR, FQNEAQ (reference sequence). Trimming took 4 bases from V and 0 from J, leaving 14 bases between them. CDR3 length: 16 amino acids. In DNA, the CDR3 is TGTGCCAGCAGCTCAACCGACAGGTCTAGCACAGATACGCAGTATTTT. It codes for CASSSTDRSSTDTQYF. The whole variable domain, filled in from reference TRBV7-9 and TRBJ2-3, reads DTGVSQNPRHKITKRGQNVTFRCDPISEHNRLYWYRQTLGQGPEFLTYFQNEAQLEKSRLLSDRFSAERPKGSFSTLEIQRTEQGDSAMYLCASSSTDRSSTDTQYFGPGTRLTVL.

V gene TRBV5-1 combines with J gene TRBJ1-6; 8 positions match TRBD1. V dropped 2 bases and J dropped 8; count of bases not matched to a gene: 6. Germline CDR1 is SGHRS and CDR2 is YFSETQ. The CDR3 is 15 amino acids. CDR3 DNA sequence: TGCGCCAGCAGCTTCTCAGGGGGCTTAGATTCACCCCTCCACTTT. Encoded protein: CASSFSGGLDSPLHF.

The J gene is TRBJ2-7, the V gene TRBV28, with D maybe TRBD2 (6 bases). V was cut by 6 bases and J by 4 bases, with 16 bases left in between. Germline-derived CDR1 and CDR2 are MDHEN and SYDVKM. This CDR3 region has 14 residues. CDR3 amino acids: CASRGLGGPYEQYF. The CDR3 coding sequence is TGTGCCAGCAGGGGACTGGGTGGGCCTTACGAGCAGTACTTC.